The clone carrying this TCR beta chain appeared a single time. Antigen specificity is unknown. Samples had at least 6 million PBMCs isolated from them. The germline CDR1 and CDR2 sequences are MNHEY and SVGEGT. Trimming removed 7 bases at V and 4 bases at J, with 13 bases between. The CDR3 spans 13 residues. Sample-barcoded 5' priming and a J-beta primer mix drove a second PCR of roughly 7 to 11 cycles. TCRdb ran MiXCR on the 5' RACE reads and lists one entry per CDR3 protein. The sample shows over 1.5 million distinct CDR3 sequences, approximately 50% of them seen only once. The sample belongs to a study of blood T cells in healthy people across ages. General study results and limits: Measured against age, TCR beta diversity per million T cells decreased in a roughly linear manner.

The sample consisted of blood. The source is a woman aged 40 to 50 in good health. The chain has TRBV6-2 or TRBV6-3 and TRBJ1-2; the D is unclear. The CDR3 DNA is TGTGCCAGCATCGGGTCTCCAATCTATGGCTACACCTTC. This sequence encodes CASIGSPIYGYTF.